The present T cell receptor (beta chain) was sequenced within a study of human T cells and chemical hapten exposure. Study-level background: Largely, small differences in pooled library volume made per-sample TCR yields vary.

General study findings and limits: Among TCRs, those above 1 in 1000 frequency were unaffected by DPC sensitization. Expanded TCRs clustered into significantly more large CDR3 similarity groups than controls, the analysis revealed.

TCRdb recomputed calls from the RACE reads with MiXCR, one row per CDR3 protein. The sample holds approximately 90,000 distinct CDR3 sequences, approximately 10% seen once. The time point here: patch test 2, 6 weeks after DPC sensitization. Treatment reported: therapeutic diphenylcyclopropenone sensitization with weekly scalp DPC. Every donor had alopecia and was 18 to 70 years old; all were suitable for DPC. Comment on this clonotype: The antigen is not known.

Germline values: CDR1 SQVTM, CDR2 ANQGSEA. The CDR3 is 12 residues long. Trimming pared 4 bases from V and 3 bases from J, leaving 8 bases between. Sample: whole blood, taken in connection with sensitization to the hapten diphenylcyclopropenone (DPC). The chain carries TRBV29-1 and TRBJ2-3, with D maybe TRBD1 (5 bases). This clonotype was sampled from a middle-aged man with alopecia areata. Some clones in this sample may be carry-over from other donors' samples. The CDR3 region is CSVGRETDTQYF. Here the CDR3 DNA reads TGCAGCGTTGGCAGGGAAACAGATACGCAGTATTTT.